This TCR beta chain was recorded in a study of blood T cell repertoires in COVID-19. Produced via immunoSEQ multiplex PCR; TCRdb's table is partial and in-frame only. Counted here are around 100,000 clones, around four fifths occurring once; the ten biggest clones make up less than 8%. V lost 7 bases, J lost 0 bases, and 18 bases lay in between. Germline V gene sequence: CDR1 MDHEN, CDR2 SYDVKM. CDR3 size: 16 residues. This sequence was found in a man aged 65 to 85 with acute or convalescent COVID-19. The chain recombines TRBV28 with TRBJ1-1, with D unclear. The sample was peripheral blood. The CDR3 coding sequence is TGTGCCAGCAATGCCCCCGGTGCGGCGGTGAACACTGAAGCTTTCTTT. As protein: CASNAPGAAVNTEAFF.